The 23 T cell receptor beta chains in this list originate from one sample, sequenced in a study of beta chain features in type 1 diabetes. Findings and caveats of the study: Moderately but significantly shorter TCRB CDR3s were found in Type 1 diabetes patients in all four CD4+ subsets.

The antigens of these receptors remain unknown. Every bit of the isolated RNA underwent reverse transcription, so sequencing read expressed TCRB transcripts. Only in-frame clones appear in the TCRdb table, and some are missing; sequencing was by immunoSEQ multiplex PCR. The repertoire holds over 200,000 clones, with around 9.9% as singletons. The sequencing input was naive CD4+ T cells from blood. The receptors originated from a man aged 30 to 45 with type 1 diabetes.

This clone showed up just a few times. The CDR3 spells CASSQAGTSGGLVYQETQYF. In DNA form, the CDR3 reads TGTGCCAGCAGCCAGGCCGGGACTAGCGGGGGGCTCGTGTACCAAGAGACCCAGTACTTC. V gene TRBV4-2 combines with J gene TRBJ2-5; 15 bases map to TRBD2. V gave up 3 bases and J gave up 0 bases; unmatched junction bases: 11. Germline lookup yields CDR1 LGHNA and CDR2 YNFKEQ. The CDR3 runs to 20 residues.

The chain joins TRBV11-2 to TRBJ1-2, with D unresolved. Germline CDR1 reads SGHAT; CDR2 reads FQNNGV. V was pared by 5 bases and J by 4 bases, with 8 bases between. This CDR3 has 12 amino acids. The CDR3 DNA is TGTGCCAGCAGCCCCGGAGGCTATGGCTACACCTTC. This sequence encodes CASSPGGYGYTF. The variable domain in full, completed from reference TRBV11-2 and TRBJ1-2, reads EAGVAQSPRYKIIEKRQSVAFWCNPISGHATLYWYQQILGQGPKLLIQFQNNGVVDDSQLPKDRFSAERLKGVDSTLKIQPAKLEDSAVYLCASSPGGYGYTFGSGTRLTVV.

This chain joins TRBV19 and TRBJ1-4; unclear D gene. Germline CDR1 and CDR2: LNHDA and SQIVND (reference sequence). The CDR3 loop spans 14 amino acids. Between the trimmed V and J ends, which lost 9 bases and 0 bases, there was a span of 11 bases. This CDR3 reads CASGGSATNEKLFF. The CDR3 DNA reads as TGTGCCAGCGGTGGCAGCGCAACTAATGAAAAACTGTTTTTT.

The gene calls are TRBV7-6 and TRBJ2-3, with a possible D match to TRBD2 (5 bases). Trimming cost V 3 bases and J 4 bases, with 11 bases left between them. Germline assignment: CDR1 SGHVS and CDR2 FNYEAQ. This CDR3 is built from 14 residues. As DNA, the CDR3 is TGTGCCAGCAGCTTTGGACTGTCCCCAGATACGCAGTATTTT. It is translated as CASSFGLSPDTQYF.

The table lists this clone with a few counts. The rearrangement links TRBV6-5 to TRBJ1-2; D gene ambiguous. Trimming removed 4 bases at V and 3 bases at J, with 12 bases between. The CDR3 totals 14 residues. From germline, CDR1 is MNHEY and CDR2 SVGAGI. DNA for the CDR3: TGTGCCAGCAGTTCCGGGGTCCCGGACTATGGCTACACCTTC. Translating it yields CASSSGVPDYGYTF.

The DNA of the CDR3 is TGTGCCAGCAGCTTCGTACTCATGAACACTGAAGCTTTCTTT. This gives the protein CASSFVLMNTEAFF. This rearrangement joins TRBV7-9 to TRBJ1-1; no definite D call. The ends were cut back, 3 bases at V and 0 bases at J, with 8 bases in the middle. Germline V gives CDR1 SEHNR, CDR2 FQNEAQ (reference sequence). This CDR3 spans 14 amino acids.

The chain combines TRBV5-1 with TRBJ2-1, with TRBD2 identical over 14 bases. The CDR3 runs 15 residues. Germline V CDR1 and CDR2: SGHRS, YFSETQ. The V gene end was trimmed by 2 bases and the J gene end by 8 bases; junction bases not matched to a gene: 3. The CDR3 loop is CASSFGTSGGDEQFF. The DNA of the CDR3 is TGCGCCAGCAGCTTCGGGACTAGCGGGGGCGATGAGCAGTTCTTC. The variable domain in full, completed from reference TRBV5-1 and TRBJ2-1, reads KAGVTQTPRYLIKTRGQQVTLSCSPISGHRSVSWYQQTPGQGLQFLFEYFSETQRNKGNFPGRFSGRQFSNSRSEMNVSTLELGDSALYLCASSFGTSGGDEQFFGPGTRLTVL.

Only a few counts were recorded for this clone. The chain has TRBV11-2 and TRBJ2-7; TRBD1 matches 9 bases. The CDR3 runs 15 residues. The junction had 6 bases not matched to a gene; V was cut back by 1 base and J by 5 bases. Germline CDR1 SGHAT, CDR2 FQNNGV. CDR3 coding DNA: TGTGCCAGCAGCTTAGTCCTCGGGACAGGGAACGAGCAGTACTTC. Translation: CASSLVLGTGNEQYF. The full variable domain, rest sourced from reference TRBV11-2 and TRBJ2-7, is EAGVAQSPRYKIIEKRQSVAFWCNPISGHATLYWYQQILGQGPKLLIQFQNNGVVDDSQLPKDRFSAERLKGVDSTLKIQPAKLEDSAVYLCASSLVLGTGNEQYFGPGTRLTVT.

This clone was detected only a few times. CDR3: CASKQGILSYEQYF. The CDR3 DNA follows: TGCGCCAGCAAACAGGGTATCCTCTCCTACGAGCAGTACTTC. V usage is TRBV5-1 and J usage is TRBJ2-7, with D possibly TRBD1 on 6 matching bases. CDR1 is SGHRS, CDR2 YFSETQ, per germline. The CDR3 consists of 14 residues. Between the trimmed V and J ends, which lost 6 bases and 0 bases, there was a span of 13 bases.

The chain uses TRBV25-1 and TRBJ1-5, with D maybe TRBD1 (5 bases). The CDR3 is made up of 15 amino acids. Looked up from germline, CDR1 is MGHDK and CDR2 is SYGVNS. V lost 1 base, J lost 9 bases, and 16 bases lay in between. CDR3 in amino acids: CASSESFGGGGPQHF. The DNA for the CDR3 is TGTGCCAGCAGTGAATCTTTTGGGGGGGGAGGGCCCCAGCATTTT.

J is TRBJ1-1 and V is TRBV7-2; D not resolved. CDR1 and CDR2 (germline): SGHTA, FQGNSA. CDR3 length: 12 amino acids. With 4 bases removed from V and 1 base from J, the gap between germline ends came to 4 bases. CDR3 coding DNA: TGTGCCAGCAGCTATAAGAACACTGAAGCTTTCTTT. This codes for CASSYKNTEAFF.

This clone has more than one count but fewer than ten. The rearrangement joins TRBV4-2 to TRBJ2-3; 16 bases match TRBD2. Germline-derived CDR1 and CDR2 are LGHNA and YNFKEQ. The CDR3 is made up of 17 amino acids. V gave up 4 bases and J gave up 3 bases; unmatched junction bases: 4. For the CDR3, the DNA is TGTGCCAGCAGCCCCGGGACTAGCGGGGGGGCTACAGATACGCAGTATTTT. Its protein is CASSPGTSGGATDTQYF.

This clone showed up just a few times. This sequence joins TRBV5-1 and TRBJ2-3, with 9 bases lining up with TRBD2. From germline, CDR1 is SGHRS and CDR2 YFSETQ. The CDR3 extends over 15 amino acids. V shed 1 base and J 4 bases; nucleotides not matched to a gene: 4. This chain's CDR3 is CASSLLAGGADTQYF. The DNA for the CDR3 is TGCGCCAGCAGCTTGCTGGCGGGGGGGGCAGATACGCAGTATTTT.

The V and J genes are TRBV5-4 and TRBJ2-3; TRBD2 matches 9 bases. This CDR3 has 17 residues. Trimming at V came to 0 bases and at J to 3 bases, leaving 8 bases not matched to a gene. CDR1 is SGHNT and CDR2 is YYREEE in the germline V gene (reference sequence). The CDR3 is CASSLGTAGGRTDTQYF. CDR3 bases: TGTGCCAGCAGCTTGGGAACGGCGGGGGGGCGGACAGATACGCAGTATTTT.

This sequence joins TRBV30 and TRBJ2-2, with no clear D. The germline V gene has CDR1 GTSNPN and CDR2 SVGIG (reference sequence). CDR3 length: 14 residues. The CDR3 loop is CAIGERKNTGELFF. DNA of the CDR3: TGTGCGATTGGAGAGAGAAAGAACACCGGGGAGCTGTTTTTT.

This clone was seen more than once but under ten times. The rearrangement uses TRBV9 and TRBJ2-7, with D possibly being TRBD1 (5 bases). Trimming shortened V by 0 bases and J by 3 bases, and 13 bases separated the two germline ends. From germline, CDR1 is SGDLS and CDR2 YYNGEE. The CDR3 has 15 residues. In nucleotides, the CDR3 is TGTGCCAGCAGCGTAGGTCAGGGCGTGGGCTACGAGCAGTACTTC. This translates into CASSVGQGVGYEQYF.

Only a few counts were recorded for this clone. The rearrangement joins TRBV7-9 to TRBJ2-5, with TRBD1 matching 10 bases. The CDR3 spans 15 residues. Germline values: CDR1 SEHNR, CDR2 FQNEAQ (reference sequence). The junction had 13 bases not matched to a gene; V was cut back by 5 bases and J by 10 bases. CDR3 sequence: CASSPDRGRFPGQYF. The CDR3, as DNA: TGTGCCAGCAGCCCCGACAGGGGGCGCTTCCCAGGCCAGTACTTC. Full variable domain (outside the CDR3, taken from reference TRBV7-9 and TRBJ2-5): DTGVSQNPRHKITKRGQNVTFRCDPISEHNRLYWYRQTLGQGPEFLTYFQNEAQLEKSRLLSDRFSAERPKGSFSTLEIQRTEQGDSAMYLCASSPDRGRFPGQYFGPGTRLLVL.

V usage is TRBV29-1 and J usage is TRBJ2-5; D unclear. Trimming pared 4 bases from V and 5 bases from J, leaving 11 bases between. The germline V gene encodes CDR1 SQVTM and CDR2 ANQGSEA. The CDR3 contains 12 residues. This chain's CDR3 is CSVVIVRETQYF. The CDR3 nucleotides read TGCAGCGTTGTAATCGTTCGGGAGACCCAGTACTTC.

Regarding this clone: A read error may account for a junction end that differs from germline. The chain carries TRBV7-7 and TRBJ2-1, with 7 positions matching TRBD2. The CDR3 consists of 15 residues. Germline V gene lookup returns CDR1 SSHAT and CDR2 FNYEAQ (reference sequence). Here the CDR3 reads CASSPQTGRHAEQFF. As DNA, the CDR3 is TGTGCTAGCAGCCCGCAAACCGGGAGGCACGCTGAGCAGTTCTTC. Full variable domain (rest looked up from reference TRBV7-7 and TRBJ2-1): GAGVSQSPRYKVTKRGQDVTLRCDPISSHATLYWYQQALGQGPEFLTYFNYEAQPDKSGLPSDRFSAERPEGSISTLTIQRTEQRDSAMYRCASSPQTGRHAEQFFGPGTRLTVL.

This clone was counted only a few times. V gene TRBV15 combines with J gene TRBJ2-1, with D perhaps TRBD1 (6 bases). Germline CDR1 is LNHNV and CDR2 is YYDKDF (reference sequence). V lost 5 bases and J 5 bases, leaving 13 bases between the germline ends. The CDR3 totals 14 residues. Written as DNA, the CDR3 is TGTGCCACCAGCGTGGGACAACCCAACAATGAGCAGTTCTTC. Residues: CATSVGQPNNEQFF.

This rearrangement joins TRBV11-1 to TRBJ2-1; 7 bases are a match to TRBD2. Germline CDR1 reads SGHAT; CDR2 reads FQDESV (reference sequence). This CDR3 spans 15 amino acids. V trimming: 8 bases; J trimming: 4 bases; junction bases outside the gene matches: 11. The CDR3 nucleotides are TGTGCCAGCTGCCTGGGAAGCGGGGTATACAATGAGCAGTTCTTC. Translating gives CASCLGSGVYNEQFF. Full variable domain (rest looked up from reference TRBV11-1 and TRBJ2-1): EAEVAQSPRYKITEKSQAVAFWCDPISGHATLYWYRQILGQGPELLVQFQDESVVDDSQLPKDRFSAERLKGVDSTLKIQPAELGDSAMYLCASCLGSGVYNEQFFGPGTRLTVL.

This clone has a handful of counts. This chain connects TRBV2 to TRBJ2-3, with 7 bases lining up with TRBD2. CDR3 length: 13 amino acids. CDR1 and CDR2 (germline): SNHLY, FYNNEI. With V trimmed by 6 bases and J by 5 bases, 5 bases remained unmatched. CDR3 nucleotide sequence: TGTGCCAGCAGGGCTAGCGGTCTAGATACGCAGTATTTT. Translating it yields CASRASGLDTQYF.

This clone was found a few times. The chain joins TRBV7-2 to TRBJ2-3, with 8 bases identical to TRBD2. This CDR3 has 15 residues. The germline CDR1 and CDR2 sequences are SGHTA and FQGNSA. V lost 3 bases, J lost 1 base, and 3 bases stayed unmatched. CDR3: CASSLWRGGTDTQYF. Written as DNA, the CDR3 is TGTGCCAGCAGCTTGTGGCGGGGGGGCACAGATACGCAGTATTTT.